This is a list of T cell receptor beta chains from one sample in a study of blood T cell repertoires in COVID-19. Only in-frame clones appear in the TCRdb table, and some are missing; sequencing was by immunoSEQ multiplex PCR. This sample has around 100,000 clones, with less than 80% found just once. The sample taken for sequencing was peripheral blood. Receptor source: an older man with active or convalescent COVID-19. Each CDR3 is given without its conserved first and last residue.

V gene: TRBV24-1
J gene: TRBJ2-5
CDR3 protein: ATSAGRELGETQY

V gene: TRBV5-1
J gene: TRBJ1-2
CDR3 protein: ASSSAGTAAYGYT

V gene: TRBV5-8
J gene: TRBJ1-1
CDR3 protein: ATGDPTEAF

V gene: TRBV28
J gene: TRBJ2-7
CDR3 protein: ASSLASGPYAQY

V gene: TRBV3-1/TRBV3-2
J gene: TRBJ1-2
CDR3 protein: ASSPTDFYGYT

V gene: TRBV5-4
J gene: TRBJ2-7
CDR3 protein: ASSPGTSDYEQY

V gene: TRBV2
J gene: TRBJ1-2
CDR3 protein: ASSDMAEFYGYT

V gene: TRBV5-1
J gene: TRBJ2-5
CDR3 protein: ASSAPTSGGYQETQY

V gene: TRBV19
J gene: TRBJ1-4
CDR3 protein: ASSAQTTTNEKLF

V gene: TRBV5-1
J gene: TRBJ2-6
CDR3 protein: ASSLVTTGANVLT

V gene: TRBV5-1
J gene: TRBJ1-2
CDR3 protein: ASSFRASNYGYT

V gene: TRBV5-6
J gene: TRBJ2-7
CDR3 protein: ASSSQTSGGVYEQY

V gene: TRBV28
J gene: TRBJ2-3
CDR3 protein: ASSPQGGADTQY

V gene: TRBV20-1
J gene: TRBJ2-5
CDR3 protein: SASVREETQY

V gene: TRBV5-1
J gene: TRBJ2-5
CDR3 protein: ASSLGGSETQY

V gene: TRBV3-1/TRBV3-2
J gene: TRBJ2-7
CDR3 protein: ASSLTGGSYEQY

V gene: TRBV6-5
J gene: TRBJ1-4
CDR3 protein: ASQTDSGDEKLF

V gene: TRBV5-4
J gene: TRBJ2-1
CDR3 protein: ASSLGLAGNEQF

V gene: TRBV15
J gene: TRBJ1-3
CDR3 protein: ATSSTYEGQGDTIY

V gene: TRBV11-2
J gene: TRBJ2-5
CDR3 protein: ASSFYGSQETQY

V gene: TRBV28
J gene: TRBJ1-2
CDR3 protein: ASSLRVGRGANYGYT

V gene: TRBV29-1
J gene: TRBJ2-1
CDR3 protein: SAWTSGVSYNEQF

V gene: TRBV5-4
J gene: TRBJ1-3
CDR3 protein: ASSPDRTSGNTIY

V gene: TRBV11-2
J gene: TRBJ2-3
CDR3 protein: ASSPSGGTDTQY

V gene: TRBV19
J gene: TRBJ2-1
CDR3 protein: ASSIVYYNEQF

V gene: TRBV19
J gene: TRBJ2-2
CDR3 protein: ASRGQGSNTGELF

V gene: TRBV2
J gene: TRBJ2-5
CDR3 protein: ASSELGQGQETQY

V gene: TRBV7-8
J gene: TRBJ2-7
CDR3 protein: ASSLRLDYEQY

V gene: TRBV27
J gene: TRBJ2-3
CDR3 protein: ASSWTVSDTQY

V gene: TRBV27
J gene: TRBJ2-1
CDR3 protein: ASSPVVGVTQF

V gene: TRBV6-5
J gene: TRBJ2-2
CDR3 protein: ASHRVNGELF

V gene: TRBV7-6
J gene: TRBJ1-2
CDR3 protein: ASSLASDRALDGYT

V gene: TRBV5-4
J gene: TRBJ1-4
CDR3 protein: ASSLEGRAEKLF

V gene: TRBV4-2
J gene: TRBJ2-3
CDR3 protein: ASSQGTSGRTDTQY

V gene: TRBV2
J gene: TRBJ1-5
CDR3 protein: ASTRTGNSNQPQH

V gene: TRBV29-1
J gene: TRBJ2-3
CDR3 protein: SVELAGTDTQY

V gene: TRBV2
J gene: TRBJ1-5
CDR3 protein: ASSGMTKNQPQH

V gene: TRBV5-1
J gene: TRBJ2-7
CDR3 protein: ASSPAGNTYEQY

V gene: TRBV24-1
J gene: TRBJ1-2
CDR3 protein: ATSDINSIYGYT

V gene: TRBV7-3
J gene: TRBJ2-1
CDR3 protein: ASSSGLVSYNEQF

V gene: TRBV30
J gene: TRBJ2-6
CDR3 protein: AWSVLAGVTGGANVLT

V gene: TRBV11-2
J gene: TRBJ1-2
CDR3 protein: ASSLDRSNYGYT

V gene: TRBV29-1
J gene: TRBJ2-7
CDR3 protein: SVFPGTRAGEQY

V gene: TRBV19
J gene: TRBJ2-7
CDR3 protein: ASSILSSYEQY

V gene: TRBV5-5
J gene: TRBJ2-7
CDR3 protein: ASSLSLWTSGTYEQY

V gene: TRBV19
J gene: TRBJ1-4
CDR3 protein: ASSIRRGLGEKLF

V gene: TRBV6-6
J gene: TRBJ2-5
CDR3 protein: ASSYSRETQY

V gene: TRBV5-1
J gene: TRBJ2-7
CDR3 protein: ASAGGEPLSYEQY

V gene: TRBV28
J gene: TRBJ1-2
CDR3 protein: ASSLDTRYGYT

V gene: TRBV18
J gene: TRBJ1-5
CDR3 protein: ASSQGTGNQPQH

V gene: TRBV11-3
J gene: TRBJ2-7
CDR3 protein: ASSLDSRTSGGQEQY

V gene: TRBV10-3
J gene: TRBJ2-3
CDR3 protein: AISERTGRDTQY

V gene: TRBV7-9
J gene: TRBJ1-2
CDR3 protein: ASSFFQGSDGYT

V gene: TRBV11-2
J gene: TRBJ2-1
CDR3 protein: ASSLANNEQF

V gene: TRBV18
J gene: TRBJ2-7
CDR3 protein: ASSPRQGPYEQY

V gene: TRBV18
J gene: TRBJ1-2
CDR3 protein: ASSPGQNYGYT

V gene: TRBV3-1/TRBV3-2
J gene: TRBJ2-7
CDR3 protein: ASSQAGSSYEQY

V gene: TRBV20-1
J gene: TRBJ2-3
CDR3 protein: SASYWGQGAGTQY

V gene: TRBV6-5
J gene: TRBJ1-1
CDR3 protein: ASSYEQGVNTEAF